This entry features one T cell receptor beta chain sequence. Its antigen remains unknown. CDR3 length: 14 amino acids. The J segment lost 6 bases and the V segment lost 5 bases, leaving 7 bases of the junction unmatched. Germline CDR1 MNHEY, CDR2 SVGAGI. In each sample, at least 7 million PBMCs were isolated. This specimen comes from a study of blood T cells in healthy people across ages. Overall study findings and caveats: Conclusively comparing naive with antigen-experienced cells was impossible with unsorted PBMCs.

Then a second PCR, running roughly 7 to 11 cycles, was carried out with a sample-barcoded 5' primer and a J-beta primer mix. Every molecule of cDNA carried a tag from a template-switch adaptor with 12 random nucleotides. TCRdb itself ran the 5' RACE reads through MiXCR, one entry per CDR3 protein. The data show about a million distinct CDR3 sequences, approximately 50% seen once. This TCR came from a woman aged 55-70 years in good health. Sample: blood. This chain uses TRBV6-5 with TRBJ2-1; 7 bases agree with TRBD1. The CDR3 DNA reads TGTGCCAGCAGTGCGGACAGGCCTGTCAATGAGCAGTTCTTC. As protein: CASSADRPVNEQFF.